This paragraph covers one T cell receptor beta chain sequence. The antigen is undetermined. The sample originates from a study of CD8 T cells in ankylosing spondylitis. Study-level findings and limits: According to the report, clones linked to the disease were significantly enriched in matched synovial fluid samples taken from ankylosing spondylitis patients. Disease-linked clones bore a CD8+ phenotype, appearing relatively rarely in peripheral blood. For ankylosing spondylitis blood, a TCR beta motif of under 10 highly homologous variants appeared characteristic. Certain motif variants had earlier appeared in reactive arthritis synovial fluid and blood.

The TCR beta libraries were generated through quantitative 5'-RACE incorporating molecular barcodes. MiXCR, run by TCRdb on the 5' RACE reads, gives a single entry per CDR3 protein. Of roughly 440,000 distinct CDR3 sequences in the sample, 17% were seen once. The CDR3 consists of 16 residues. V shed 2 bases and J shed 4 bases, with 14 bases lying between them. Germline lookup yields CDR1 SGHAT and CDR2 FQNNGV. The sequenced sample consisted of blood, either unsorted or a sorted T cell fraction (not recorded which). The rearrangement uses TRBV11-2 and TRBJ2-2; D is ambiguous. The sequence derives from a male donor with ankylosing spondylitis. CDR3 nucleotide sequence: TGTGCCAGCAGCTTATTAAGGGTTTTCGCCACCGGGGAGCTGTTTTTT. It specifies CASSLLRVFATGELFF.